The 27 T cell receptor beta chains below all came from one sample that was sequenced in a study of T cell responses to AZD1222 COVID-19 vaccine. The data were produced by immunoSEQ multiplex PCR, yet TCRdb's version contains in-frame clones alone and is incomplete. Found here are approximately 110,000 clones, just under 95% of them singletons; the top ten hold roughly 2.2%. Material: peripheral blood, obtained on day 0 of AZD1222 vaccination. These receptor sequences come from an adult in good health.

This CDR3 reads CASSPGAHDTEAFF. CDR3 DNA: TGTGCCAGCAGCCCAGGGGCCCATGACACTGAAGCTTTCTTT. This chain uses TRBV5-6 with TRBJ1-1; possible D gene TRBD1, 6 bases. Germline values: CDR1 SGHDT, CDR2 YYEEEE. V dropped 4 bases and J dropped 3 bases, with 13 bases sitting between them. CDR3 length: 14 residues. The variable domain in full, with the rest retrieved from reference TRBV5-6 and TRBJ1-1, is DAGVTQSPTHLIKTRGQQVTLRCSPKSGHDTVSWYQQALGQGPQFIFQYYEEEERQRGNFPDRFSGHQFPNYSSELNVNALLLGDSALYLCASSPGAHDTEAFFGQGTRLTVV.

The rearrangement links TRBV7-8 to TRBJ2-5, with 8 nucleotides matching TRBD2. Germline lookup yields CDR1 SGHVS and CDR2 FQNEAQ. The V and J ends lost 5 bases and 9 bases, in that order; junction bases with no gene match: 8. There are 13 residues in the CDR3. The DNA of the CDR3 is TGTGCCAGCAGCCCAGCGGGGGTCTGGGCCCAGTACTTC. Residues: CASSPAGVWAQYF.

V usage is TRBV6-5 and J usage is TRBJ1-5; D is unclear. Germline lookup yields CDR1 MNHEY and CDR2 SVGAGI. There are 12 residues in the CDR3. The V end was cut by 4 bases, the J end by 8 bases, with 9 bases between. CDR3 loop: CASSSGGKPQHF. As DNA, the CDR3 is TGTGCCAGCAGTTCTGGAGGAAAGCCCCAGCATTTT.

The rearrangement uses TRBV10-3 and TRBJ1-5, with 7 bases fitting TRBD1. Trimming at V came to 5 bases and at J to 7 bases, leaving 23 bases not matched to a gene. The germline gives CDR1 ENHRY, CDR2 SYGVKD. The CDR3 totals 19 residues. The CDR3 DNA reads TGTGCCATCAGTTTAAGTCCGGGACAGCTAGGAGGGGGGGGACAGCCCCAGCATTTT. It is translated as CAISLSPGQLGGGGQPQHF.

The chain carries TRBV4-3 and TRBJ2-2, with a weak D call TRBD1 (6 bases). From germline, CDR1 is LGHNA and CDR2 YSLEER. The CDR3 extends over 16 amino acids. V was shortened by 1 base and J by 4 bases, with 13 bases between the two germline ends. The CDR3 here is CASSQALQGITGELFF. CDR3 coding DNA: TGCGCCAGCAGCCAAGCTTTACAGGGAATCACCGGGGAGCTGTTTTTT.

The chain recombines TRBV3-1 (or the pseudogene TRBV3-2) with TRBJ2-7, with no clear D. V lost 1 base to trimming and J lost 4 bases, with 11 bases between them. Germline CDR1 and CDR2: LGHDT and YNNKEL (reference sequence). The CDR3 runs 14 residues. The CDR3 protein is CASSQGHTRYEQYF. CDR3 bases: TGTGCCAGCAGCCAAGGACACACCAGATACGAGCAGTACTTC.

The gene calls are TRBV5-6 and TRBJ2-7; TRBD2 matches 11 bases. The length of the CDR3 is 16 residues. Unmatched junction bases numbered 13, after V lost 7 bases and J lost 4 bases. CDR1 is SGHDT, CDR2 YYEEEE, per germline. CDR3 sequence reads: CASWRRLAGGIYEQYF. The CDR3 coding sequence is TGTGCCAGCTGGAGGCGTCTAGCGGGGGGAATATACGAGCAGTACTTC.

The gene calls are TRBV18 and TRBJ2-3, with 10 bases fitting TRBD2. The length of the CDR3 is 15 residues. CDR1 is KGHSH and CDR2 is LQKENI in the germline V gene. V gave up 6 bases and J gave up 4 bases; unmatched junction bases: 7. CDR3 protein: CASSLAGGRADTQYF. As DNA, the CDR3 is TGTGCCAGCTCTTTAGCGGGAGGCCGGGCAGATACGCAGTATTTT.

The rearrangement uses TRBV2 and TRBJ1-5; maybe TRBD1 (6 bases). The germline CDR1 and CDR2 sequences are SNHLY and FYNNEI. The CDR3 runs to 15 residues. Trimming pared 4 bases from V and 2 bases from J, leaving 12 bases between. The DNA of the CDR3 is TGTGCCAGCAGTGGAGAACAGGGCCGCAATCAGCCCCAGCATTTT. It yields the protein CASSGEQGRNQPQHF.

CDR3 in DNA: TGTGCCAGCGGTACGGCGGGGACAGATACGCAGTATTTT. Translation: CASGTAGTDTQYF. V usage is TRBV5-4 and J usage is TRBJ2-3; D possibly corresponds to TRBD2 (6 bases). V was clipped by 7 bases and J by 3 bases, with 12 bases between them. The CDR3 sequence is 13 residues long. In germline, CDR1 is SGHNT, CDR2 YYREEE (reference sequence).

This clone was seen once. The chain joins TRBV2 to TRBJ1-5; D is unresolved. The CDR3 is 15 residues long. V was shortened by 6 bases and J by 1 base, with 13 bases between the two germline ends. The germline V gene encodes CDR1 SNHLY and CDR2 FYNNEI. CDR3 bases: TGTGCCAGCAGGGGCGGGTATATGAGCAATCAGCCCCAGCATTTT. Translated: CASRGGYMSNQPQHF.

This rearrangement joins TRBV27 to TRBJ1-5; no clear D. Germline lookup yields CDR1 MNHEY and CDR2 SMNVEV (reference sequence). The CDR3 spans 13 residues. V lost 6 bases and J lost 4, with 10 bases in between. This chain's CDR3 is CASSRVGNQPQHF. Written as DNA, the CDR3 is TGTGCCAGCAGCCGAGTCGGTAATCAGCCCCAGCATTTT.

V usage is TRBV30 and J usage is TRBJ1-5; D is ambiguous. Trimming stripped 1 base from V and 6 bases from J, with 7 bases between. The germline V gene encodes CDR1 GTSNPN and CDR2 SVGIG (reference sequence). The CDR3 covers 12 residues. The CDR3 sequence is CAWSGRGQPQHF. The CDR3 coding sequence is TGTGCCTGGAGTGGCCGGGGTCAGCCCCAGCATTTT.

The V and J genes are TRBV2 and TRBJ2-1; TRBD2 matches at 7 bases. Looked up from germline, CDR1 is SNHLY and CDR2 is FYNNEI. The CDR3 has 13 amino acids. V shed 7 bases, J shed 7 bases, and the junction held 7 bases outside the gene matches. This CDR3 is CASNSGGWNEQFF. The CDR3 DNA is TGTGCCAGCAACTCCGGGGGGTGGAATGAGCAGTTCTTC.

The chain uses TRBV9 and TRBJ2-1, with TRBD2 matching 9 bases. CDR1 is SGDLS and CDR2 is YYNGEE in the germline V gene. The CDR3 is 16 amino acids. J lost 7 bases, V lost 3 bases, and 11 bases had no gene match. The CDR3: CASSGPAGGLSNEQFF. In DNA, the CDR3 is TGTGCCAGCAGCGGGCCAGCGGGGGGCCTTAGTAATGAGCAGTTCTTC.

The genes are TRBV4-3 and TRBJ1-1; D is unresolved. The CDR3 contains 13 residues. Germline V lookup: CDR1 LGHNA, CDR2 YSLEER. V was clipped by 1 base and J by 1 base, with 4 bases between them. DNA for the CDR3: TGCGCCAGCAGCCAAGGGGAGAACACTGAAGCTTTCTTT. As protein: CASSQGENTEAFF.

The V and J genes are TRBV10-1 and TRBJ2-3; possibly TRBD2 for D (6 bases). CDR1 is WNHNN and CDR2 is SYGVQD in the germline V gene (reference sequence). V was pared by 8 bases and J by 2 bases, with 8 bases between. The CDR3 contains 12 residues. The DNA of the CDR3 is TGCGCCAGCTCGGGGGACACAGATACGCAGTATTTT. This gives the protein CASSGDTDTQYF.

The chain joins TRBV6-5 to TRBJ2-5, with TRBD2 matching 8 bases. Germline lookup yields CDR1 MNHEY and CDR2 SVGAGI. The CDR3 length is 15 residues. With 0 bases clipped from V and 5 bases from J, the junction kept 5 bases outside the gene matches. DNA for the CDR3: TGTGCCAGCAGTTACTCCGGGGGGGGAGGGGAGACCCAGTACTTC. Its translation is CASSYSGGGGETQYF.

The rearrangement joins TRBV2 to TRBJ2-3, with D tentatively TRBD1 (7 bases). Trimming stripped 2 bases from V and 3 bases from J, with 12 bases between. The CDR3 extends over 15 amino acids. Germline CDR1 SNHLY, CDR2 FYNNEI. The CDR3 DNA reads as TGTGCCAGCAGTGAATTGACAGGGAGGACAGATACGCAGTATTTT. Translating gives CASSELTGRTDTQYF.

As DNA, the CDR3 is TGCGCCAGCAGCTTGTTTTCGCCCGGGGGCTCTGGAAACACCATATATTTT. Its protein product is CASSLFSPGGSGNTIYF. The chain has TRBV5-1 and TRBJ1-3, with D possibly TRBD1 on 5 matching bases. This CDR3 has 17 residues. V lost 1 base and J lost 0, with 14 bases in between. Germline loops: CDR1 SGHRS, CDR2 YFSETQ. Complete variable domain (other parts from reference TRBV5-1 and TRBJ1-3): KAGVTQTPRYLIKTRGQQVTLSCSPISGHRSVSWYQQTPGQGLQFLFEYFSETQRNKGNFPGRFSGRQFSNSRSEMNVSTLELGDSALYLCASSLFSPGGSGNTIYFGEGSWLTVV.

The chain has TRBV20-1 and TRBJ2-7, with D perhaps matching TRBD1 (6 bases). Looked up from germline, CDR1 is DFQATT and CDR2 is SNEGSKA (reference sequence). V dropped 3 bases and J dropped 3 bases, with 12 bases sitting between them. This CDR3 has 13 residues. CDR3 loop: CSASGEGGYEQYF. CDR3 in DNA: TGCAGTGCTAGTGGTGAAGGGGGCTACGAGCAGTACTTC.

With respect to this clone: The same CDR3 is also encoded by other DNA sequences in this sample. The CDR3 sequence is CASSSASDTQYF. The DNA for the CDR3 is TGTGCCAGCAGTTCCGCGAGCGATACGCAGTATTTT. The rearrangement joins TRBV7-2 to TRBJ2-3; D not resolved. Trimming stripped 6 bases from V and 6 bases from J, with 10 bases between. Germline V gene data show CDR1 as SGHTA and CDR2 as FQGNSA. This CDR3 is 12 amino acids long.

V gene TRBV4-3 combines with J gene TRBJ1-6, with a weak D call TRBD1 (5 bases). The CDR3 is 16 residues long. The germline V gene encodes CDR1 LGHNA and CDR2 YSLEER. Trimming shortened V by 3 bases and J by 2 bases, and 11 bases separated the two germline ends. Written as DNA, the CDR3 is TGCGCCAGCAGCCAGAGACAGACCACCTATAATTCACCCCTCCACTTT. Amino acid sequence: CASSQRQTTYNSPLHF.

The rearrangement links TRBV5-6 to TRBJ1-3, with D tentatively TRBD1 (5 bases). Germline CDR1 SGHDT, CDR2 YYEEEE. The V gene lost 6 bases and the J gene lost 8 bases, with 18 bases spanning the gap. The CDR3 has 14 amino acids. The CDR3 spells CASISLGLGDTIYF. CDR3 DNA: TGTGCCAGCATATCTTTAGGCTTGGGGGACACCATATATTTT.

This clone appeared a single time. The chain is built from TRBV12-5 and TRBJ2-1; D gene ambiguous. Trimming cost V 5 bases and J 8 bases, with 16 bases left between them. This CDR3 is built from 14 residues. Germline V gene sequence: CDR1 LGHNT, CDR2 FRNRAP. The CDR3 nucleotides are TGTGCTAGTGGTCCCCCGGCCAGCTGGGATGAGCAGTTCTTC. It yields the protein CASGPPASWDEQFF.

V and J are TRBV28 and TRBJ2-4, with D maybe TRBD1 (5 bases). The germline gives CDR1 MDHEN, CDR2 SYDVKM. The CDR3 length is 14 residues. Trimming shortened V by 9 bases and J by 0 bases, and 12 bases separated the two germline ends. The CDR3 spells CASNEQAAKNIQYF. In DNA form, the CDR3 reads TGTGCCAGTAATGAACAGGCAGCCAAAAACATTCAGTACTTC.

V gene TRBV4-1 combines with J gene TRBJ1-5; D is unclear. Germline lookup yields CDR1 MGHRA and CDR2 YSYEKL. The CDR3 contains 15 residues. Deletions cut 3 bases from V and 0 bases from J, with 9 bases between. CDR3 residues: CASSQNGYSNQPQHF. As DNA, the CDR3 is TGCGCCAGCAGCCAGAATGGGTATAGCAATCAGCCCCAGCATTTT.